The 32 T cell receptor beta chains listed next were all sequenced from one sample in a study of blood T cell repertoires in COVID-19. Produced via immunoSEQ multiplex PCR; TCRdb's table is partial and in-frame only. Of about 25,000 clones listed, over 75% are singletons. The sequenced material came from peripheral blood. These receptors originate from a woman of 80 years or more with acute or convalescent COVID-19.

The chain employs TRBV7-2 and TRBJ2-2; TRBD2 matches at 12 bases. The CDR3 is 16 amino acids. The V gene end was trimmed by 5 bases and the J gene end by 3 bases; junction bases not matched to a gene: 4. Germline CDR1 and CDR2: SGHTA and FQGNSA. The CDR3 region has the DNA TGTGCCAGCAGCCCTCGACTAGCGGGAGACACCGGGGAGCTGTTTTTT. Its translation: CASSPRLAGDTGELFF.

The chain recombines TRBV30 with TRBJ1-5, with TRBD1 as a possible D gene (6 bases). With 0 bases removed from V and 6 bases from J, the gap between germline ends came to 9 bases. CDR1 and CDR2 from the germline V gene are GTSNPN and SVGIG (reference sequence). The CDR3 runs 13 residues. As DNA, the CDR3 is TGTGCCTGGAGTGTAAGAGGGGGTCAGCCCCAGCATTTT. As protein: CAWSVRGGQPQHF.

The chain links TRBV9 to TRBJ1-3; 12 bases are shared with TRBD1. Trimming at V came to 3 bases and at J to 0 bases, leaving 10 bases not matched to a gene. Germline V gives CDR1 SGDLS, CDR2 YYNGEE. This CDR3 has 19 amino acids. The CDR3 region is CASSAGTGGADSSGNTIYF. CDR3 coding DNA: TGTGCCAGCAGCGCCGGGACAGGGGGCGCAGACAGCTCTGGAAACACCATATATTTT.

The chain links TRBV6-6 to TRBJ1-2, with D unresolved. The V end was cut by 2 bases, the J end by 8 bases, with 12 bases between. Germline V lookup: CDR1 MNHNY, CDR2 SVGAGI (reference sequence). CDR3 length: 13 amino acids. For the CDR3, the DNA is TGTGCCAGCAGTTACGACGGGGAAGGCGGCTACACCTTC. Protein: CASSYDGEGGYTF.

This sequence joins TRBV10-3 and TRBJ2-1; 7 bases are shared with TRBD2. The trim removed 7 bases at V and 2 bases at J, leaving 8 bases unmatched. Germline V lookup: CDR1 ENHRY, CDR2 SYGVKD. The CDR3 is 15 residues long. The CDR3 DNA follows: TGTGCCATCACCGGGGGAGGGGACCCCTACAATGAGCAGTTCTTC. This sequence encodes CAITGGGDPYNEQFF.

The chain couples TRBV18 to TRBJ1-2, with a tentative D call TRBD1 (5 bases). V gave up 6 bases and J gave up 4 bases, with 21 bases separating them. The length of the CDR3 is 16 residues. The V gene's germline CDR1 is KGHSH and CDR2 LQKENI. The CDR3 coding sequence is TGTGCCAGCTCCCCGGGGGACTTACCCCCCGGCTATGGCTACACCTTC. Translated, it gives CASSPGDLPPGYGYTF.

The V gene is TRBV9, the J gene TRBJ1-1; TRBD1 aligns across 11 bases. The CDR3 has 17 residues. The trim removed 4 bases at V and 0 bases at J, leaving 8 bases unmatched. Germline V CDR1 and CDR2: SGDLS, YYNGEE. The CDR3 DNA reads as TGTGCCAGCAGCACCCGGACAGGGGGCGTCTTGAACACTGAAGCTTTCTTT. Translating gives CASSTRTGGVLNTEAFF.

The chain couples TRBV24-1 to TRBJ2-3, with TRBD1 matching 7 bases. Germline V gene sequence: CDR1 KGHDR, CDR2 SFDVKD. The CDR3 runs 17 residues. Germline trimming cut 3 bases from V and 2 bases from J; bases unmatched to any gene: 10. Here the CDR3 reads CATSDLQGDQYTDTQYF. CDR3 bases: TGTGCCACCAGTGATCTTCAGGGGGATCAGTACACAGATACGCAGTATTTT.

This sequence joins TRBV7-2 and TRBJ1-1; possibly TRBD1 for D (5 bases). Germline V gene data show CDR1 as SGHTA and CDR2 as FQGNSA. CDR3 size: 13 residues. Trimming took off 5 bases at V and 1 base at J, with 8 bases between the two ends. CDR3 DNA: TGTGCCAGCAGCGCTGGACAGAACACTGAAGCTTTCTTT. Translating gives CASSAGQNTEAFF.

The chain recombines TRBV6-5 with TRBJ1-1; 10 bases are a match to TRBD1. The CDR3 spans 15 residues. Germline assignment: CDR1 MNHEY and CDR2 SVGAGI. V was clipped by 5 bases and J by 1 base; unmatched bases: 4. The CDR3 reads CASSPRDRGNTEAFF. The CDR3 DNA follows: TGTGCCAGCAGTCCCCGGGACAGGGGGAACACTGAAGCTTTCTTT.

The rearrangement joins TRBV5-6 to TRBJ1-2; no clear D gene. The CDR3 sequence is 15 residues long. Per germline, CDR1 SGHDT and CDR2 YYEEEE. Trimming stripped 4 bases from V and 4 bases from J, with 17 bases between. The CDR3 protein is CASSRKWTQSYGYTF. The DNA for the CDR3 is TGTGCCAGCAGCCGAAAATGGACTCAAAGCTATGGCTACACCTTC.

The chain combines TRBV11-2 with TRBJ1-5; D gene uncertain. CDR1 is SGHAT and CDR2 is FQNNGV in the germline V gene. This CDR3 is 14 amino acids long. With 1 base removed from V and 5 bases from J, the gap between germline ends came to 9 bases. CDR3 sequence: CASSLGPRDQPQHF. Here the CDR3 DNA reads TGTGCCAGCAGCTTAGGGCCGCGGGATCAGCCCCAGCATTTT.

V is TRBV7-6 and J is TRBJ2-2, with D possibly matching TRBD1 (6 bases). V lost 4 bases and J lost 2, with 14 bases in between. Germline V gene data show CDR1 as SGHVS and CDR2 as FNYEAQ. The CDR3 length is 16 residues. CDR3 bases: TGTGCCAGCAGCTCAGGGGCAGGTGCAAACACCGGGGAGCTGTTTTTT. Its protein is CASSSGAGANTGELFF.

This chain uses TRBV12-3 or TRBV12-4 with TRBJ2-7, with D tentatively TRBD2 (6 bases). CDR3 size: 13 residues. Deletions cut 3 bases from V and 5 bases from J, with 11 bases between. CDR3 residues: CASSFGGRNEQYF. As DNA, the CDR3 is TGTGCCAGCAGTTTCGGGGGTAGGAACGAGCAGTACTTC.

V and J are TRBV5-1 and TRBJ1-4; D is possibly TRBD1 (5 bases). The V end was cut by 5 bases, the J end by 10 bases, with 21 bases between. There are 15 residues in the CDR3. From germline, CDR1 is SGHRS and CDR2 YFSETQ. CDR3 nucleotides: TGCGCCAGCAGTCCGGGAGGGGATCTTATAGGAAAACTGTTTTTT. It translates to CASSPGGDLIGKLFF.

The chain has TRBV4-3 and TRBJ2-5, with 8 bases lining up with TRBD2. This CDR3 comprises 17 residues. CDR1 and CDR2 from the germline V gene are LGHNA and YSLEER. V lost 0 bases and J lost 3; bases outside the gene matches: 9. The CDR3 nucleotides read TGCGCCAGCAGCCAAGATAGGGGACTAGGGATCGAAGAGACCCAGTACTTC. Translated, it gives CASSQDRGLGIEETQYF.

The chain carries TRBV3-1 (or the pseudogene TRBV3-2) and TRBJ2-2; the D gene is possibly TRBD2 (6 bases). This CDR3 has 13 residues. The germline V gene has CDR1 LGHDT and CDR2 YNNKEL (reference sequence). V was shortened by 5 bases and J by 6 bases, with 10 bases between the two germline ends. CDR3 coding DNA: TGTGCCAGCAGCTCATGGGGGGCCGGGGAGCTGTTTTTT. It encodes CASSSWGAGELFF.

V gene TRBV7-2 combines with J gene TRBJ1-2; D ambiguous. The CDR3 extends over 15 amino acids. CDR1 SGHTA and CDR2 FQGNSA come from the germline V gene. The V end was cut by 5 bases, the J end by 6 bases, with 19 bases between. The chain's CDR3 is CASSRSDGSSHGYTF. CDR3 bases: TGTGCCAGCAGCCGGAGCGACGGTTCATCCCATGGCTACACCTTC.

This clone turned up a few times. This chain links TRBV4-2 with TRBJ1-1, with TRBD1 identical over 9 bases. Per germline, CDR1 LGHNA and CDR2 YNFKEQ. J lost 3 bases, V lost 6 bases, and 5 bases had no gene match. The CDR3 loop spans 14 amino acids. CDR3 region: CASRRQGDDTEAFF. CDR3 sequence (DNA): TGTGCCAGCAGGCGACAGGGGGACGACACTGAAGCTTTCTTT.

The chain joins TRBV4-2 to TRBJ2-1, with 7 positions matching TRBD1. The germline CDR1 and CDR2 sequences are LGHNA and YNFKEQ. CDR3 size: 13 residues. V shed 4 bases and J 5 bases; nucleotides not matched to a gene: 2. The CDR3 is CASSPQGDNEQFF. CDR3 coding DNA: TGTGCCAGCAGCCCTCAGGGGGACAATGAGCAGTTCTTC.

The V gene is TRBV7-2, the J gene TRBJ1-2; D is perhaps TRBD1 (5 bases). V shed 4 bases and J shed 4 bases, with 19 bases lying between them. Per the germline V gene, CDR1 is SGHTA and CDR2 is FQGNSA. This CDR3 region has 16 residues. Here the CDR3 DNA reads TGTGCCAGCAGCTCCCCCCAGGGTTCCTCTGTCTATGGCTACACCTTC. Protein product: CASSSPQGSSVYGYTF.

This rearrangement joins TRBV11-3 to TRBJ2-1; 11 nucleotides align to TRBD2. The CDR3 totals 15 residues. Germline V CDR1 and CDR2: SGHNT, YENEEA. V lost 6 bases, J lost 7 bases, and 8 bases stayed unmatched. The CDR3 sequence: CASRTSGSRSNEQFF. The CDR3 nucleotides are TGTGCCAGCAGAACTAGCGGGAGTAGATCAAATGAGCAGTTCTTC.

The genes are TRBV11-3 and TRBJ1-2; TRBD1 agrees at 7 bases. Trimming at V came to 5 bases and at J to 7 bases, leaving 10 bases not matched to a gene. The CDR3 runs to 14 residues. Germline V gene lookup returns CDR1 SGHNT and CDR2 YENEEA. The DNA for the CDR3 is TGTGCCAGCAGCCCTGGTGGGCAGGGGGTTGGCTACACCTTC. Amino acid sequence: CASSPGGQGVGYTF.

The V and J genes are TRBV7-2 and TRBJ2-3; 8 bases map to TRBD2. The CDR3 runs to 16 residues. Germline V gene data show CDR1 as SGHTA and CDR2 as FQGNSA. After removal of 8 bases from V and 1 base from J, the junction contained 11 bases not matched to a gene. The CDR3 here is CASSAIATSGTDTQYF. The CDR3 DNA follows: TGTGCCAGCTCCGCTATAGCGACTAGCGGCACAGATACGCAGTATTTT.

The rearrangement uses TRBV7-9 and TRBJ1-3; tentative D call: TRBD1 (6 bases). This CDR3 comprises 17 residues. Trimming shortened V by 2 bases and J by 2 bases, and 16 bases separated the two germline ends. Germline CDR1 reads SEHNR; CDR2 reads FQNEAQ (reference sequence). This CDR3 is CASSLTAGADAGNTIYF. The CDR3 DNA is TGTGCCAGCAGCTTAACGGCAGGGGCTGATGCTGGAAACACCATATATTTT. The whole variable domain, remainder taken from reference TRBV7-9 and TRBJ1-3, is DTGVSQNPRHKITKRGQNVTFRCDPISEHNRLYWYRQTLGQGPEFLTYFQNEAQLEKSRLLSDRFSAERPKGSFSTLEIQRTEQGDSAMYLCASSLTAGADAGNTIYFGEGSWLTVV.

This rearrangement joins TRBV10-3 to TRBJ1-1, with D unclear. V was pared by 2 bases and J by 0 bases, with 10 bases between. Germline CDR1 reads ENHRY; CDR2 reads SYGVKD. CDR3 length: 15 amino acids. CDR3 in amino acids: CAISENKGVNTEAFF. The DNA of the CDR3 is TGTGCCATCAGTGAGAACAAAGGAGTGAACACTGAAGCTTTCTTT.

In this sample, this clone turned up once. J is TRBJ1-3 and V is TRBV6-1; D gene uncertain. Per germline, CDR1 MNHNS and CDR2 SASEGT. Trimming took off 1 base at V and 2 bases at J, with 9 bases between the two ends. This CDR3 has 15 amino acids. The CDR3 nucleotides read TGTGCCAGCAGTGAAGGGCAGGTCGCTGGAAACACCATATATTTT. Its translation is CASSEGQVAGNTIYF.

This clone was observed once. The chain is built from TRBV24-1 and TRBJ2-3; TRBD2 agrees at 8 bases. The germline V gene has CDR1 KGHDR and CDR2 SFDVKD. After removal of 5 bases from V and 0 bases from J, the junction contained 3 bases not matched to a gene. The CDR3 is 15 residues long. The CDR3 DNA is TGTGCCACCAGTGGGGCTAGCGGGAGCACAGATACGCAGTATTTT. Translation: CATSGASGSTDTQYF.

The CDR3 spells CAWSIQGVDTQYF. CDR3 sequence (DNA): TGTGCCTGGAGTATACAAGGGGTAGATACGCAGTATTTT. This chain connects TRBV30 to TRBJ2-3, with D perhaps matching TRBD1 (5 bases). The CDR3 length is 13 residues. The germline V gene has CDR1 GTSNPN and CDR2 SVGIG (reference sequence). Trimming removed 2 bases from V and 5 bases from J, with 11 bases in between.

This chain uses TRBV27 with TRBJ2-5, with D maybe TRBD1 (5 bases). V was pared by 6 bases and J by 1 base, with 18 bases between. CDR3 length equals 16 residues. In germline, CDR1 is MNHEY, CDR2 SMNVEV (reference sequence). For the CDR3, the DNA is TGTGCCAGCAGACAAGGGGCAGGGATATTCCAAGAGACCCAGTACTTC. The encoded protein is CASRQGAGIFQETQYF.

The CDR3 reads CASSLLMGQRRGDQPQHF. CDR3 DNA: TGTGCCAGCAGCCTACTGATGGGACAGCGGAGGGGGGATCAGCCCCAGCATTTT. The chain carries TRBV5-6 and TRBJ1-5; 7 nucleotides align to TRBD1. Trimming removed 4 bases from V and 5 bases from J; junction bases left unmatched: 18. This CDR3 is built from 18 residues. CDR1 and CDR2 (germline): SGHDT, YYEEEE.

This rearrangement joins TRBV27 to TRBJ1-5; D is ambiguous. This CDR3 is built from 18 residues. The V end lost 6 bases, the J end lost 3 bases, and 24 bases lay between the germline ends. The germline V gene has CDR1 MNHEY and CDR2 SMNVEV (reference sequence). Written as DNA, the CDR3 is TGTGCCAGCAGCCCCTATGGGGAGGGAAACTGGAACAATCAGCCCCAGCATTTT. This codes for CASSPYGEGNWNNQPQHF.